This TCR beta chain was sequenced during a study of shared clonotypes between healthy human individuals. Study details: For every donor, three CD4 naive, three CD4 memory, two CD8 naive and one CD8 memory plates were used.

General study points: Non-shared clonotypes displayed generation probabilities falling below those of clonotypes present in all four donors.

At a deep level, the assay was run. Measured with immunoSEQ multiplex PCR; TCRdb has only the in-frame clones, and not every one. The table records over 2,000,000 clones, over 85% of them present only once. Concerning this clone: The antigen remains undetermined.

As defined, naive CD8 cells were CD45RO-negative and positively selected for CCR7, with terminally differentiated effector memory CD45RA+ cells excluded. Study donors comprised healthy, HIV-negative adults devoid of recent acute infection or vaccination. V was cut by 1 base and J by 3 bases, with 9 bases left in between. The CDR3 consists of 14 residues. From germline, CDR1 is MNHEY and CDR2 SVGAGI. This chain connects TRBV6-5 to TRBJ1-1; D perhaps matches TRBD1 (5 bases). The clonotype comes from a man younger than 35 in good health. Some clones in this sample may be carry-over from other donors' samples. The sample was naive CD8+ T cells from PBMCs. This chain's CDR3 is CASSYYGTYTEAFF. The CDR3 DNA is TGTGCCAGCAGTTACTACGGGACGTACACTGAAGCTTTCTTT.